The 10 T cell receptor beta chains listed next were all sequenced from one sample in a study of cytomegalovirus exposure and HLA in healthy donors. The primer mix had 60 Vbeta and 13 Jbeta primers. Clones were sequenced by immunoSEQ multiplex PCR, and TCRdb holds only the in-frame ones, with some missing. Of 75,000 to 95,000 clones listed, approximately 70% were seen once; the top ten hold 2.5% to 3%. Sequenced material: PBMCs. The receptors here all came from a middle-aged man in good health and CMV-seronegative.

The rearrangement joins TRBV5-4 to TRBJ2-5; 7 positions match TRBD1. Germline loops: CDR1 SGHNT, CDR2 YYREEE (reference sequence). Losses at the gene ends were 5 bases for V and 5 bases for J; bases not matched to a gene: 9. The CDR3 has 14 amino acids. CDR3: CASSPDRAGETQYF. The CDR3 DNA reads TGTGCCAGCAGTCCAGACAGGGCCGGGGAGACCCAGTACTTC.

This chain uses TRBV29-1 with TRBJ2-7, with D maybe TRBD2 (6 bases). The germline CDR1 and CDR2 sequences are SQVTM and ANQGSEA. Trimming removed 4 bases from V and 3 bases from J, with 7 bases in between. This CDR3 region has 11 residues. The CDR3: CSVGGDYEQYF. CDR3 coding DNA: TGCAGCGTTGGGGGGGACTACGAGCAGTACTTC.

Concerning this clone: At one boundary the junction diverges from the germline segment, which might be a read error. The chain combines TRBV7-7 with TRBJ2-2, with 10 nucleotides matching TRBD2. From germline, CDR1 is SSHAT and CDR2 FNYEAQ (reference sequence). This CDR3 contains 15 residues. The CDR3 reads CASSLGLAGDGELFF. The DNA for the CDR3 is TGTGCTAGCAGCTTAGGCCTAGCGGGAGATGGGGAGCTGTTTTTT.

This clone was counted between two and nine times. V and J are TRBV7-9 and TRBJ2-3; tentatively, D is TRBD2 (7 bases). Germline assignment: CDR1 SEHNR and CDR2 FQNEAQ (reference sequence). Trimming pared 0 bases from V and 1 base from J, leaving 8 bases between. The CDR3 runs to 15 residues. As DNA, the CDR3 is TGTGCCAGCAGCTTAGCGCGGGGGCGCACAGATACGCAGTATTTT. It specifies CASSLARGRTDTQYF.

J is TRBJ2-1 and V is TRBV29-1, with D unclear. Looked up from germline, CDR1 is SQVTM and CDR2 is ANQGSEA. The length of the CDR3 is 12 residues. The germline V and J ends were trimmed by 7 bases and 5 bases, with 12 bases remaining between them. CDR3 bases: TGCAGCGCCCGATTGGGCGACAATGAGCAGTTCTTC. It codes for CSARLGDNEQFF.

The chain combines TRBV6-5 with TRBJ1-2; TRBD1 might be the D (5 bases). This CDR3 contains 14 residues. Trimming removed 2 bases from V and 4 bases from J, with 11 bases in between. Germline values: CDR1 MNHEY, CDR2 SVGAGI. CDR3 sequence reads: CASSYRGGSYGYTF. The CDR3 region has the DNA TGTGCCAGCAGTTACAGGGGCGGGAGCTATGGCTACACCTTC.

This clone has a handful of counts. The V call is TRBV7-2, the J call TRBJ1-1; D not certain. There are 12 residues in the CDR3. CDR1 and CDR2 from the germline V gene are SGHTA and FQGNSA. V shed 2 bases and J shed 11 bases, with 12 bases lying between them. The CDR3 DNA reads TGTGCCAGCAGCTTACTGGGGAGGGATGCTTTCTTT. This gives the protein CASSLLGRDAFF.

To note about this clone: Sequence at one end of the junction differs from germline and may be a read error. The chain carries TRBV30 and TRBJ2-3, with D unclear. The CDR3 is 13 residues long. Germline V gene lookup returns CDR1 GTSNPN and CDR2 SVGIG (reference sequence). The CDR3 region is CAWSPGSTDTQYF. CDR3 in DNA: TGTGCCTGGAGTCCCGGTAGCACGGATACGCAGTATTTT. The whole variable domain, filled in from reference TRBV30 and TRBJ2-3, reads SQTIHQWPATLVQPVGSPLSLECTVEGTSNPNLYWYRQAAGRGLQLLFYSVGIGQISSEVPQNLSASRPQDRQFILSSKKLLLSDSGFYLCAWSPGSTDTQYFGPGTRLTVL.

The chain combines TRBV2 with TRBJ2-5; D is unclear. The CDR3 sequence is 14 residues long. V was trimmed by 8 bases and J by 0 bases, leaving 13 bases between them. Germline V gene lookup returns CDR1 SNHLY and CDR2 FYNNEI. CDR3 in amino acids: CASALTLYQETQYF. The CDR3 DNA sequence: TGTGCCAGCGCCCTGACACTGTACCAAGAGACCCAGTACTTC.

V and J are TRBV10-2 and TRBJ2-5; 8 nucleotides line up with TRBD1. V was clipped by 1 base and J by 4 bases; unmatched bases: 2. This CDR3 comprises 14 residues. Germline CDR1 reads WSHSY; CDR2 reads SAAADI. The DNA of the CDR3 is TGCGCCAGCAGTGAGTGGGGGACAGGAGAGACCCAGTACTTC. It is translated as CASSEWGTGETQYF.